One sample yielded the 20 T cell receptor beta chains listed below, sequenced in a study of neurological immune-mediated disorders. TCRdb independently ran MiXCR on the 5' RACE reads; one entry per CDR3 protein. Of 55,000 to 60,000 distinct CDR3 sequences listed, approximately 3.5% are singletons. Sequenced sample: PBMCs. These receptors all stem from a young woman with multiple sclerosis.

As for this clonotype: This may be a read error, as it is one base from a much larger clone. The chain uses TRBV12-3 or TRBV12-4 and TRBJ2-1; D is possibly TRBD2 (6 bases). V gave up 3 bases and J gave up 9 bases, with 9 bases separating them. This CDR3 is 12 amino acids long. Here the CDR3 DNA reads TGTGCCAGCAGTTTCGCGGGGTCTGAGCAGTTCTTC. Amino acids: CASSFAGSEQFF.

This clonotype came up many times. The rearrangement joins TRBV6-2 or TRBV6-3 to TRBJ1-5; the D is unclear. The germline CDR1 and CDR2 sequences are MNHEY and SVGEGT. V was clipped by 0 bases and J by 7 bases, with 7 bases between them. The CDR3 loop spans 13 amino acids. The CDR3 nucleotides read TGTGCCAGCAGTTACTCGATAGGGCAGCCCCAGCATTTT. Translating gives CASSYSIGQPQHF.

This clonotype has a handful of counts. This chain links TRBV12-3 or TRBV12-4 with TRBJ2-2; D possibly corresponds to TRBD1 (6 bases). CDR3 length: 13 residues. The V end was cut by 10 bases, the J end by 7 bases, with 16 bases between. The CDR3 loop is CANRPQGIGELFF. CDR3 bases: TGTGCCAACAGACCCCAGGGGATCGGGGAGCTGTTTTTT.

This clonotype was counted many times. Here the CDR3 reads CSASELAGGAEEQYF. The DNA for the CDR3 is TGCAGTGCTAGCGAACTAGCGGGAGGGGCCGAAGAGCAGTACTTC. The J gene is TRBJ2-7, the V gene TRBV20-1, with TRBD2 matching 13 bases. With 3 bases clipped from V and 7 bases from J, the junction kept 9 bases outside the gene matches. The CDR3 spans 15 residues. CDR1 and CDR2 (germline): DFQATT, SNEGSKA (reference sequence).

In its sample, this clonotype was seen many times. The chain couples TRBV5-1 to TRBJ2-7; 8 bases are a match to TRBD2. The junction had 1 base not matched to a gene; V was cut back by 0 bases and J by 5 bases. Germline CDR1 is SGHRS and CDR2 is YFSETQ. CDR3 size: 13 residues. CDR3 sequence reads: CASSLELADEQYF. The CDR3, as DNA: TGCGCCAGCAGCTTGGAACTAGCGGACGAGCAGTACTTC.

This clonotype was detected many times. V and J are TRBV20-1 and TRBJ2-7, with TRBD2 identical over 10 bases. V shed 3 bases, J shed 3 bases, and the junction held 14 bases outside the gene matches. The CDR3 totals 17 residues. CDR1 and CDR2 from the germline V gene are DFQATT and SNEGSKA (reference sequence). This chain's CDR3 is CSARDPGSSGGLYEQYF. The CDR3 DNA reads as TGCAGTGCTAGGGATCCAGGGTCTAGCGGGGGACTCTACGAGCAGTACTTC.

The table lists this clonotype with many counts. CDR3 nucleotides: TGCGCCAGCAGCTCCTCCGGGGCAATCTACGAGCAGTACTTC. Its translation is CASSSSGAIYEQYF. The rearrangement links TRBV5-1 to TRBJ2-7, with D perhaps TRBD1 or TRBD2 (5 bases each). The V end was cut by 3 bases, the J end by 3 bases, with 13 bases between. The CDR3 is 14 amino acids. CDR1 SGHRS and CDR2 YFSETQ come from the germline V gene.

This clonotype was detected ten times or more. The chain links TRBV4-1 to TRBJ2-3, with TRBD2 identical over 8 bases. The CDR3 covers 15 residues. After removal of 2 bases from V and 2 bases from J, the junction contained 3 bases not matched to a gene. Germline CDR1 is MGHRA and CDR2 is YSYEKL. As DNA, the CDR3 is TGCGCCAGCAGCCAAATAGCGGGACCCACAGATACGCAGTATTTT. Translating gives CASSQIAGPTDTQYF.

This clonotype showed up many times. The chain links TRBV5-1 to TRBJ1-1, with TRBD1 identical over 9 bases. The germline V gene has CDR1 SGHRS and CDR2 YFSETQ. The CDR3 length is 16 residues. With 4 bases clipped from V and 1 base from J, the junction kept 8 bases outside the gene matches. CDR3 DNA: TGCGCCAGCAGCCCGACCTTGACAGGGGGGAACACTGAAGCTTTCTTT. It translates to CASSPTLTGGNTEAFF. Filled out from reference TRBV5-1 and TRBJ1-1, the complete variable domain reads KAGVTQTPRYLIKTRGQQVTLSCSPISGHRSVSWYQQTPGQGLQFLFEYFSETQRNKGNFPGRFSGRQFSNSRSEMNVSTLELGDSALYLCASSPTLTGGNTEAFFGQGTRLTVV.

The chain has TRBV18 and TRBJ2-2, with unresolved D. This CDR3 has 13 residues. Germline V gives CDR1 KGHSH, CDR2 LQKENI. The germline V and J ends were trimmed by 4 bases and 1 base, with 4 bases remaining between them. The CDR3 nucleotides read TGTGCCAGCTCACACGGGAACACCGGGGAGCTGTTTTTT. It specifies CASSHGNTGELFF.

The rearrangement joins TRBV28 to TRBJ1-4; a possible D gene is TRBD1 (6 bases). The CDR3 has 12 residues. Germline-derived CDR1 and CDR2 are MDHEN and SYDVKM. The V end was cut by 5 bases, the J end by 10 bases, with 11 bases between. CDR3 DNA sequence: TGTGCCAGCAGTACCCCCAGGGGAAAACTGTTTTTT. Its protein is CASSTPRGKLFF.

This clonotype was observed at least ten times. This chain joins TRBV10-3 and TRBJ2-2; no clear D. The length of the CDR3 is 14 residues. V was cut by 10 bases and J by 0 bases, with 12 bases left in between. Germline V gene sequence: CDR1 ENHRY, CDR2 SYGVKD. This CDR3 is CATKTESNTGELFF. CDR3 sequence (DNA): TGTGCCACCAAGACCGAATCGAACACCGGGGAGCTGTTTTTT.

This clonotype was seen ten or more times. This rearrangement joins TRBV18 to TRBJ2-1; D unresolved. Trimming removed 4 bases from V and 6 bases from J, with 7 bases in between. Looked up from germline, CDR1 is KGHSH and CDR2 is LQKENI. The CDR3 length is 12 residues. The CDR3 DNA reads TGTGCCAGCTCACGAGGACCCAATGAGCAGTTCTTC. Its protein is CASSRGPNEQFF.

Worth noting for this clonotype: An end of the junction differs from the germline gene, which may be a read error. The genes are TRBV18 and TRBJ1-5; TRBD1 is a possible D gene (5 bases). This CDR3 is 15 amino acids long. Germline loops: CDR1 KGHSH, CDR2 LQKENI. The CDR3 protein is CASSQQAIAHQPQNF. The CDR3 region has the DNA TGTGCCAGCTCACAACAGGCAATCGCTCATCAGCCCCAGAATTTT.

This clonotype was detected ten times or more. The chain uses TRBV6-2 or TRBV6-3 and TRBJ2-1; 11 bases are a match to TRBD2. The CDR3 is 16 residues long. From germline, CDR1 is MNHEY and CDR2 SVGEGT. The J segment lost 4 bases and the V segment lost 5 bases, leaving 7 bases of the junction unmatched. CDR3 nucleotides: TGTGCCAGCAGTACAAGACTAGCGGGAAGGTACAATGAGCAGTTCTTC. Translation gives CASSTRLAGRYNEQFF.

This clonotype appeared many times. The rearrangement links TRBV7-2 to TRBJ2-7; D is unclear. The V and J ends lost 5 bases and 6 bases respectively, with 11 bases between them. The CDR3 runs 12 residues. Germline loops: CDR1 SGHTA, CDR2 FQGNSA. CDR3 in DNA: TGTGCCAGCAGCCTACGACGGAGCGAGCAGTACTTC. Amino acids: CASSLRRSEQYF. Complete variable domain (other parts from reference TRBV7-2 and TRBJ2-7): GAGVSQSPSNKVTEKGKDVELRCDPISGHTALYWYRQSLGQGLEFLIYFQGNSAPDKSGLPSDRFSAERTGGSVSTLTIQRTQQEDSAVYLCASSLRRSEQYFGPGTRLTVT.

This clonotype turned up a few times. This may stem from a read error, because a much larger clone lies one nucleotide away. This CDR3 reads CASSLSIWGQETGTEAFF. The CDR3, as DNA: TGTGCCAGCAGTTTATCGATATGGGGTCAAGAAACCGGGACTGAAGCTTTCTTT. The chain employs TRBV27 and TRBJ1-1; no clear D. The V gene's germline CDR1 is MNHEY and CDR2 SMNVEV (reference sequence). Trimming took off 0 bases at V and 5 bases at J, with 22 bases between the two ends. CDR3 length equals 18 residues.

This clonotype was picked up a small number of times. The chain employs TRBV18 and TRBJ2-7; TRBD1 matches at 7 bases. Germline V gene data show CDR1 as KGHSH and CDR2 as LQKENI. Losses at the gene ends were 3 bases for V and 3 bases for J; bases not matched to a gene: 5. The CDR3 is made up of 14 amino acids. CDR3 sequence: CASSPTGQSYEQYF. In DNA form, the CDR3 reads TGTGCCAGCTCACCGACGGGACAGAGCTACGAGCAGTACTTC.

This clonotype was counted a few times. The V call is TRBV18, the J call TRBJ2-7; D unclear. V was cut by 1 base and J by 0 bases, with 7 bases left in between. The CDR3 has 14 residues. Germline values: CDR1 KGHSH, CDR2 LQKENI. The CDR3 sequence: CASSPLRYSYEQYF. The CDR3 coding sequence is TGTGCCAGCTCACCACTACGGTACTCCTACGAGCAGTACTTC.

This clonotype was observed many times. This chain uses TRBV5-1 with TRBJ2-5; 11 bases align to TRBD2. Germline assignment: CDR1 SGHRS and CDR2 YFSETQ. This CDR3 comprises 14 residues. V shed 3 bases and J 4 bases; nucleotides not matched to a gene: 2. The CDR3 spells CASSSGTSGETQYF. The CDR3 DNA sequence: TGCGCCAGCAGCTCCGGGACTAGCGGAGAGACCCAGTACTTC.